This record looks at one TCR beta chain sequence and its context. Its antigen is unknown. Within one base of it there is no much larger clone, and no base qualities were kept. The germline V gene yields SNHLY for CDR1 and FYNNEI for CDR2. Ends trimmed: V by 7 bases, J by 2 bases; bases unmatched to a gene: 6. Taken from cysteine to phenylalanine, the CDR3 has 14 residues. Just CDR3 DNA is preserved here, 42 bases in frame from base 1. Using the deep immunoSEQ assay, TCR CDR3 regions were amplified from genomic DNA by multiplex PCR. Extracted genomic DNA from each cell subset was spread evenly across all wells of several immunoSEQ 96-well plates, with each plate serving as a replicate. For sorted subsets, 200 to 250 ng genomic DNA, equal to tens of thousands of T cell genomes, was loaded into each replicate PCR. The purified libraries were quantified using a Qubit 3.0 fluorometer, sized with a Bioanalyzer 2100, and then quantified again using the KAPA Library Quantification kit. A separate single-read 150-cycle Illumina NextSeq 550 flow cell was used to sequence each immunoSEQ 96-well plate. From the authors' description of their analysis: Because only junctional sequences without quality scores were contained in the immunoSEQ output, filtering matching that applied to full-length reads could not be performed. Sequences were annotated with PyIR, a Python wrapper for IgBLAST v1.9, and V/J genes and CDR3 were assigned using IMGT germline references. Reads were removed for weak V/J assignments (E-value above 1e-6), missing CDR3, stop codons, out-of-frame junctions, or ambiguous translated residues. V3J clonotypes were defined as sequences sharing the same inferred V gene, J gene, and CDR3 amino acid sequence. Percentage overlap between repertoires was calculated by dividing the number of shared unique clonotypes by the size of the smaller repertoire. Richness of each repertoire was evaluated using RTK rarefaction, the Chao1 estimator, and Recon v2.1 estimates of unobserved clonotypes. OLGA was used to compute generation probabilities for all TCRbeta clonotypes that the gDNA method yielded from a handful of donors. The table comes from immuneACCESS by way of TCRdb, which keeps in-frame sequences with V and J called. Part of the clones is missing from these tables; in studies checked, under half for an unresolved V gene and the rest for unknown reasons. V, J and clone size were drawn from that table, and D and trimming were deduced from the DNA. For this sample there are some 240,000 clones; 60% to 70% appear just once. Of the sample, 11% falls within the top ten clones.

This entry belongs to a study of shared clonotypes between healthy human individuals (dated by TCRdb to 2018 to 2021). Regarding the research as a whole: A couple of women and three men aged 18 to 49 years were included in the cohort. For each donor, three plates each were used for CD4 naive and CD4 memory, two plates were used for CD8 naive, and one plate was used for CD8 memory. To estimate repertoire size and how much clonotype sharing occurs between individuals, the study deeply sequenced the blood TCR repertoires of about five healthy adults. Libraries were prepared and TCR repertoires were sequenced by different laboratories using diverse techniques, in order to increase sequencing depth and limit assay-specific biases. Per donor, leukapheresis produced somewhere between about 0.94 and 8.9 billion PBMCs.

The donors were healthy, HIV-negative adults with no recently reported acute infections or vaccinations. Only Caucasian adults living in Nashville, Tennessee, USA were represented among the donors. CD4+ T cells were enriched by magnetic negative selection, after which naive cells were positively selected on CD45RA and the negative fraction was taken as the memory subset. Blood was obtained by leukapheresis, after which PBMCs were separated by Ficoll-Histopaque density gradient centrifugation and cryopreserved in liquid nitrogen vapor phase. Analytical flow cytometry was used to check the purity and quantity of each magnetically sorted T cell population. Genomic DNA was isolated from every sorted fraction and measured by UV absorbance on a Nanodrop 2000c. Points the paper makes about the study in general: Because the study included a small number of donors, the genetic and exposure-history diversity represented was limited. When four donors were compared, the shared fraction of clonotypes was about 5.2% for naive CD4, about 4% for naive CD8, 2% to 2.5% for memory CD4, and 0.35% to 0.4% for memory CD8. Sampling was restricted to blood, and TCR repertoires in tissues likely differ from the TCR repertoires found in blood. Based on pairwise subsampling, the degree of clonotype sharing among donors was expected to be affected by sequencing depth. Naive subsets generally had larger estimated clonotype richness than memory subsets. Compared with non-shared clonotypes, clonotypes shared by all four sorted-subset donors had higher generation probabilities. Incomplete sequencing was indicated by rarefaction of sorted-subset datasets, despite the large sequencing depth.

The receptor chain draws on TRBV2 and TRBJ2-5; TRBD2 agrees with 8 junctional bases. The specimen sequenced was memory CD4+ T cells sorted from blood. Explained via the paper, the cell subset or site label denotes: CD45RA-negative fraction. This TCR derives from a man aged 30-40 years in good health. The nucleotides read TGTGCCAGCACCCTACTAGCGGTTCAAGAGACCCAGTACTTC. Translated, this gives CASTLLAVQETQYF.